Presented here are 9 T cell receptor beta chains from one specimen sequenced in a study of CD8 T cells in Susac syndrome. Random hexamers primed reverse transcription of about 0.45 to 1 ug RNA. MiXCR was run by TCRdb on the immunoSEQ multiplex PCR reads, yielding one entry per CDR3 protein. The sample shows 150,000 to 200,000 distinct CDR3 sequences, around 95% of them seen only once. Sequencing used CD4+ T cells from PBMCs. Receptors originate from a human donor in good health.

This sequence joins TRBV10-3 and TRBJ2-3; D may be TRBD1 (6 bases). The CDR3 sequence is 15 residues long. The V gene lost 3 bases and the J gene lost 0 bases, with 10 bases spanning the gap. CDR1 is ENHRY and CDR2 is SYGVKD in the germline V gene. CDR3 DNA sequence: TGTGCCATCAGTGACGCGACAGGTAGCACAGATACGCAGTATTTT. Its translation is CAISDATGSTDTQYF.

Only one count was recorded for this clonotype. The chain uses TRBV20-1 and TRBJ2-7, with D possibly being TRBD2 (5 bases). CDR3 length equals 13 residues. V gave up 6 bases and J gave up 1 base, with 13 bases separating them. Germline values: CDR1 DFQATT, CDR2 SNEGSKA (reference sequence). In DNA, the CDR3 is TGCAGTGCCCCCGACTACGGGTCCTACGAGCAGTACTTC. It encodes CSAPDYGSYEQYF.

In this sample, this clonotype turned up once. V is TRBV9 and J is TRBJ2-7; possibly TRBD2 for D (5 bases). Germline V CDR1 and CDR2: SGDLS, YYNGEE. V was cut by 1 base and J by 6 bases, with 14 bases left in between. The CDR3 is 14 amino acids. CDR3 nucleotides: TGTGCCAGCAGCGTAAGCCCGACTACGTTCGAGCAGTACTTC. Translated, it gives CASSVSPTTFEQYF.

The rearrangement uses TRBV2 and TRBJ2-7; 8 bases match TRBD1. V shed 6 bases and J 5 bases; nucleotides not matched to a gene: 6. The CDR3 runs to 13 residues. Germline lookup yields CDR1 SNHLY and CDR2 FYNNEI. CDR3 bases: TGTGCCAGCAGGGGGACAGGTCCCCACGAGCAGTACTTC. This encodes CASRGTGPHEQYF.

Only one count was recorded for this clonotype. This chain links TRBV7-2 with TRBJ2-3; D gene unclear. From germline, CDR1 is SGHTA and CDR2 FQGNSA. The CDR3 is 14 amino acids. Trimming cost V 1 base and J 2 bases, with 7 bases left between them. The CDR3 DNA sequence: TGTGCCAGCAGCTTAGTGTCTTTCACAGATACGCAGTATTTT. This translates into CASSLVSFTDTQYF.

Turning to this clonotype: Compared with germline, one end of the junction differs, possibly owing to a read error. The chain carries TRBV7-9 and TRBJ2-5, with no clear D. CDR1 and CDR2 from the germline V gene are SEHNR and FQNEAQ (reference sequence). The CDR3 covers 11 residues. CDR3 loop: CASTLQGTQYF. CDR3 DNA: TGTGCCAGCACCCTCCAAGGGACCCAGTACTTC.

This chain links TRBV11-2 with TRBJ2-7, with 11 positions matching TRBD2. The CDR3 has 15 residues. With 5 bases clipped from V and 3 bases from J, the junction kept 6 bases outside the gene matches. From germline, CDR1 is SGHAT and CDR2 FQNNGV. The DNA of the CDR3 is TGTGCCAGCAGCCCTCTAGCGGGGGGAGACTACGAGCAGTACTTC. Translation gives CASSPLAGGDYEQYF.

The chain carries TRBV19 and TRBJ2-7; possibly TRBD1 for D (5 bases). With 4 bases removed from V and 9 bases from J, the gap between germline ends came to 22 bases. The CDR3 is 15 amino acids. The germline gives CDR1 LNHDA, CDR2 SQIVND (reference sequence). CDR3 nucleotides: TGTGCCAGTAGTACCTCAGGGTCTCCTGGCTTACGGCAGTACTTC. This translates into CASSTSGSPGLRQYF.

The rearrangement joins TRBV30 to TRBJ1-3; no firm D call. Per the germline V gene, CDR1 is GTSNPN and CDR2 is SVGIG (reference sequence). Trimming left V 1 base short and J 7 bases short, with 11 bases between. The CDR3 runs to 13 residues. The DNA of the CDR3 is TGTGCCTGGAGTGAGACCAGGCTGAACACCATATATTTT. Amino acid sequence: CAWSETRLNTIYF.